These T cell receptor beta chains were read from a single sample in a study of PD-1 blockade in classical Hodgkin lymphoma. The assay was immunoSEQ multiplex PCR, and TCRdb's table has in-frame clones only and misses some. The sample carries 90,000 to 110,000 clones, roughly 90% recorded once. The sequences come from peripheral blood mononuclear cells (PBMCs), collected before the fourth cycle of nivolumab. Source of these receptors: a human donor with classical Hodgkin lymphoma. Each CDR3 is given with its conserved first and last residue. The D gene is left open where the match is weak. Some rows mark clone size as missing; the rest say once, few, many or name a class of expanded clone.

j_call clone_size v_call d_call cdr3_aa cdr3_nt
TRBJ2-1 once TRBV6-5 - CASSQPGGYGNEQFF TGTGCCAGCAGCCAACCCGGTGGATATGGGAATGAGCAGTTCTTC
TRBJ1-2 - TRBV7-2 - CASIWVAGQIYGYTF TGTGCCAGCATCTGGGTGGCAGGGCAAATCTATGGCTACACCTTC
TRBJ2-2 - TRBV7-7 TRBD2 CASSLGLAGGPGELFF TGTGCTAGCAGCTTAGGACTAGCGGGAGGACCCGGGGAGCTGTTTTTT
TRBJ1-5 few TRBV4-1 - CASSQDLVNQPQHF TGCGCCAGCAGCCAGGACTTAGTCAATCAGCCCCAGCATTTT
TRBJ1-5 - TRBV21-1 - CASSKEGQEGSRGHF TGTGCCAGCAGCAAAGAAGGACAGGAGGGTTCTAGGGGGCATTTT
TRBJ1-5 - TRBV30 TRBD1 CAWSNDRVILPQHF TGTGCCTGGAGCAACGACAGGGTAATTCTTCCCCAGCATTTT
TRBJ2-3 - TRBV7-2 - CASSLIALVFTDTQYF TGTGCCAGCAGCTTAATCGCCCTTGTGTTTACAGATACGCAGTATTTT
TRBJ2-3 - TRBV4-2 - CASSQDGTPTDTQYF TGTGCCAGCAGCCAAGATGGGACTCCGACAGATACGCAGTATTTT
TRBJ1-2 - TRBV28 TRBD1 CASQDRGRFWGYTF TGTGCCAGCCAGGACAGGGGGCGATTCTGGGGCTACACCTTC
TRBJ1-2 - TRBV4-3 - CASSQVNSFRYGYTF TGCGCCAGCAGCCAAGTTAACAGCTTCCGCTATGGCTACACCTTC
TRBJ2-1 - TRBV29-1 - CSGGTGSYNEQFF TGCAGCGGGGGAACGGGTTCCTACAATGAGCAGTTCTTC
TRBJ1-3 - TRBV30 - CAWLRVSLGNTIYF TGTGCCTGGTTAAGAGTCAGCCTAGGAAACACCATATATTTT
TRBJ1-1 - TRBV7-9 - CASGPDGHAGTEAFF TGTGCCAGCGGCCCGGATGGGCATGCCGGCACTGAAGCTTTCTTT
TRBJ1-2 - TRBV5-1 TRBD1 CASSGDRGLGGYTF TGCGCCAGCAGCGGGGACAGGGGGCTTGGTGGCTACACCTTC
TRBJ2-3 once TRBV10-3 TRBD2 CAISGQGTSGSTDTQYF TGTGCCATCAGTGGCCAGGGGACTAGCGGAAGCACAGATACGCAGTATTTT